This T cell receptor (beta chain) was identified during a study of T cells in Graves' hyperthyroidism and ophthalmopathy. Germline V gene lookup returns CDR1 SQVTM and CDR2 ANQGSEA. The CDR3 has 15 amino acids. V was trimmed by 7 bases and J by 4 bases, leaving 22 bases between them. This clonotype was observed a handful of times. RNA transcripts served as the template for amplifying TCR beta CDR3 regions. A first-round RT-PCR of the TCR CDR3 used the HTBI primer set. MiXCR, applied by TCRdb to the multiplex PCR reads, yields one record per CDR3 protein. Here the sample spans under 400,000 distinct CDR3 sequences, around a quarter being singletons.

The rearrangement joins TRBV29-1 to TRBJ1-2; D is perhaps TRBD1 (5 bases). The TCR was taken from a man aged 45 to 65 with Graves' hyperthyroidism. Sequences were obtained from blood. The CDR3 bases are TGCAGCGCCGCAGTATCAGGAGGGGCTACCTATGGCTACACCTTC. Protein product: CSAAVSGGATYGYTF. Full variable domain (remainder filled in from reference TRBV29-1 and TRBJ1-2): SAVISQKPSRDICQRGTSLTIQCQVDSQVTMMFWYRQQPGQSLTLIATANQGSEATYESGFVIDKFPISRPNLTFSTLTVSNMSPEDSSIYLCSAAVSGGATYGYTFGSGTRLTVV.